These 5 T cell receptor beta chains share one sample of origin, sequenced in a study of T cells in Graves' hyperthyroidism and ophthalmopathy. TCR beta CDR3 sequences were amplified from RNA transcripts. Researchers ran a first-round RT-PCR on the TCR CDR3 using the HTBI primer set. TCRdb redid the calling of the multiplex PCR reads with MiXCR, one entry per CDR3 protein. Among over 700,000 distinct CDR3 sequences listed, approximately 19% were seen once. Sequencing input: blood. These receptors were collected from a woman between 50 and 59 years old with Graves' hyperthyroidism that later progressed to Graves' ophthalmopathy.

This chain uses TRBV2 with TRBJ1-2; tentative D call: TRBD1 (5 bases). CDR3 length: 18 amino acids. Trimming took off 4 bases at V and 5 bases at J, with 26 bases between the two ends. CDR1 is SNHLY and CDR2 is FYNNEI in the germline V gene. For the CDR3, the DNA is TGTGCCAGCAGTGTACGGGGGTACGGGGACGGGATCGAGTATGGCTACACCTTC. Its protein product is CASSVRGYGDGIEYGYTF.

This chain uses TRBV15 with TRBJ1-1; D ambiguous. CDR3 length: 13 residues. The V end was cut by 2 bases, the J end by 10 bases, with 14 bases between. Germline CDR1 is LNHNV and CDR2 is YYDKDF (reference sequence). The CDR3 coding sequence is TGTGCCACCAGCAGATATCCTAACCCTCCAGCTTTCTTT. Translation: CATSRYPNPPAFF.

This rearrangement joins TRBV2 to TRBJ1-1; 10 bases agree with TRBD1. CDR3 size: 12 residues. Unmatched junction bases numbered 6, after V lost 8 bases and J lost 9 bases. CDR1 SNHLY and CDR2 FYNNEI come from the germline V gene. This CDR3 reads CASLDRGLQAFF. CDR3 bases: TGTGCCAGCCTGGACAGGGGGTTGCAAGCTTTCTTT. Full variable domain (rest looked up from reference TRBV2 and TRBJ1-1): EPEVTQTPSHQVTQMGQEVILRCVPISNHLYFYWYRQILGQKVEFLVSFYNNEISEKSEIFDDQFSVERPDGSNFTLKIRSTKLEDSAMYFCASLDRGLQAFFGQGTRLTVV.

This clonotype was recorded at least ten times. The genes are TRBV2 and TRBJ2-7; 12 nucleotides match TRBD2. Germline V gives CDR1 SNHLY, CDR2 FYNNEI. This CDR3 has 12 residues. With V trimmed by 9 bases and J by 6 bases, 3 bases remained unmatched. The CDR3 region has the DNA TGTGCCAGTACGGGACTAGCGGGCGAGCAGTACTTC. Translation: CASTGLAGEQYF.

J is TRBJ2-2 and V is TRBV24-1; 8 nucleotides agree with TRBD1. Germline trimming cut 10 bases from V and 1 base from J; bases unmatched to any gene: 4. The CDR3 has 14 residues. Germline assignment: CDR1 KGHDR and CDR2 SFDVKD. Here the CDR3 reads CATRGQGNTGELFF. For the CDR3, the DNA is TGTGCCACTAGAGGACAGGGGAACACCGGGGAGCTGTTTTTT.